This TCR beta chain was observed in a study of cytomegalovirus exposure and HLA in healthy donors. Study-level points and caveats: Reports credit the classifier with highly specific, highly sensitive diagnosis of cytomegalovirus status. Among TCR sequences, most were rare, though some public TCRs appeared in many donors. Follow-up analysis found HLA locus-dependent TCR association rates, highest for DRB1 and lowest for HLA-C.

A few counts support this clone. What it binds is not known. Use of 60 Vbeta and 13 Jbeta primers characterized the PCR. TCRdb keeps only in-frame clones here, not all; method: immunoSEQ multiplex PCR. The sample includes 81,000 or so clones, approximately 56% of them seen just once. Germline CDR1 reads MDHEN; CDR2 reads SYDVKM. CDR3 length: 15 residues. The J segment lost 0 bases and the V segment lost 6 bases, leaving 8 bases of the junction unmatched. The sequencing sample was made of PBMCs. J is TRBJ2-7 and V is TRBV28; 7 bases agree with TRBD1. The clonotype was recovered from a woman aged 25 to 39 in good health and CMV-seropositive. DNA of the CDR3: TGTGCCAGCAGGGGCGGACAGGTGAGCTCCTACGAGCAGTACTTC. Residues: CASRGGQVSSYEQYF. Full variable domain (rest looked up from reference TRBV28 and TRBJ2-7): DVKVTQSSRYLVKRTGEKVFLECVQDMDHENMFWYRQDPGLGLRLIYFSYDVKMKEKGDIPEGYSVSREKKERFSLILESASTNQTSMYLCASRGGQVSSYEQYFGPGTRLTVT.